This T cell receptor (beta chain) was captured in a study of blood T cell repertoires in COVID-19. For the study at large: Samples came from the United States, Italy and Spain, spanning acute and convalescent COVID-19. T cells, B-cell-depleted T cells, or PBMCs supplied cDNA or gDNA.

In the original analysis: Counts of nucleated cells, estimated from reference gene primer amplification, were obtained. TCRdb keeps only in-frame clones here, not all; method: immunoSEQ multiplex PCR. The D gene and trimming were derived from the DNA, and the V and J assignments and clone size from that table. In the table there are around 250,000 clones, almost 85% of which are singletons. This TCR was sampled from a man aged 45-65 years with active or convalescent COVID-19. The sample was peripheral blood.

CDR3 loop: CASSPMTSGGYNEQFF. In DNA form, the CDR3 reads TGCGCCAGCAGCCCTATGACTAGCGGGGGGTACAATGAGCAGTTCTTC. V and J are TRBV5-1 and TRBJ2-1; TRBD2 matches at 13 bases. CDR1 SGHRS and CDR2 YFSETQ come from the germline V gene. V lost 4 bases and J lost 4; bases outside the gene matches: 5. The CDR3 covers 16 residues.